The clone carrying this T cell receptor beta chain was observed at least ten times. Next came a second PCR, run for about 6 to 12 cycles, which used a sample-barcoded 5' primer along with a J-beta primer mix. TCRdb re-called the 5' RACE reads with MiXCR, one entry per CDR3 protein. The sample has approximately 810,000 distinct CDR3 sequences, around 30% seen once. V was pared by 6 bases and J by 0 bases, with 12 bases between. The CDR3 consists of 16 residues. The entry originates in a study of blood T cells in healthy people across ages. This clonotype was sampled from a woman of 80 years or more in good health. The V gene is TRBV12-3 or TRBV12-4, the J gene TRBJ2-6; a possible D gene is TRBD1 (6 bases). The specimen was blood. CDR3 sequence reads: CASSNGQSSGANVLTF. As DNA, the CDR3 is TGTGCCAGCAGCAACGGACAGAGCTCTGGGGCCAACGTCCTGACTTTC.